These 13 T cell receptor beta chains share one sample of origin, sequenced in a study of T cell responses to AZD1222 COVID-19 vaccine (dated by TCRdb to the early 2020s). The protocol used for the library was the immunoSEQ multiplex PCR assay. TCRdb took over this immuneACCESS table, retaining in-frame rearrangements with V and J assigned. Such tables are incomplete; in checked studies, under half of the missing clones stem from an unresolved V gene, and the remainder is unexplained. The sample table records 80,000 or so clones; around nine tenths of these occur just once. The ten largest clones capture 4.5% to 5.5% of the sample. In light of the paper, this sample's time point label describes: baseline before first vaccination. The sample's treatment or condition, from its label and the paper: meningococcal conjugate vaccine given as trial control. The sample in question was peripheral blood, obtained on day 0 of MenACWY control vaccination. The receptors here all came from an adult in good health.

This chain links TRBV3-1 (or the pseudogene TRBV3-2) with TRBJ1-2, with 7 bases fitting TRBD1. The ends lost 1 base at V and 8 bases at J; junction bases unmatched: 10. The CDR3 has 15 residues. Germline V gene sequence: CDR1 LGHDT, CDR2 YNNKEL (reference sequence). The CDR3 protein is CASSQGPGQSEGYTF. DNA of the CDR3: TGTGCCAGCAGCCAAGGTCCGGGACAGAGTGAAGGCTACACCTTC.

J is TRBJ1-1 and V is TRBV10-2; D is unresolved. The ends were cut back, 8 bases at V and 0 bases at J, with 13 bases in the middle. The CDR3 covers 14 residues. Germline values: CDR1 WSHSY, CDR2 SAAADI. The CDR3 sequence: CASLSWGMNTEAFF. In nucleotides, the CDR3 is TGCGCCAGCCTCTCTTGGGGAATGAACACTGAAGCTTTCTTT.

The CDR3 nucleotides are TGTGCCAGCAGTCAATGGGGCTCTGGGGCCAACGTCCTGACTTTC. As protein: CASSQWGSGANVLTF. V and J are TRBV6-5 and TRBJ2-6, with no clear D. CDR1 and CDR2 (germline): MNHEY, SVGAGI. The CDR3 covers 15 residues. V lost 5 bases, J lost 0 bases, and 8 bases lay in between.

CDR3 residues: CASSSLAGQETQYF. The CDR3 DNA follows: TGTGCCAGCAGCTCCTTAGCGGGGCAAGAGACCCAGTACTTC. The chain employs TRBV3-1 (or the pseudogene TRBV3-2) and TRBJ2-5, with 8 bases fitting TRBD2. Trimming cost V 5 bases and J 2 bases; bases outside gene matches: 4. Germline-derived CDR1 and CDR2 are LGHDT and YNNKEL (reference sequence). The length of the CDR3 is 14 residues.

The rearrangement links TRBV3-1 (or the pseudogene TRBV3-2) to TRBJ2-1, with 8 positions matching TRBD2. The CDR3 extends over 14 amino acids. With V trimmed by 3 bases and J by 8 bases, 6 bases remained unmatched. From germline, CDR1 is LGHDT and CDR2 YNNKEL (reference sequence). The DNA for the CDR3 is TGTGCCAGCAGCCAGAGGGCGGGAGGCCATGAGCAGTTCTTC. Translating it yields CASSQRAGGHEQFF.

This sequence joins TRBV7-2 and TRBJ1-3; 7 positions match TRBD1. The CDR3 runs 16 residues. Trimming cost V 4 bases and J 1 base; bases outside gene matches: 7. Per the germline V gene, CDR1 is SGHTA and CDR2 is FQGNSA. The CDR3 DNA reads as TGTGCCAGCAGCTCCTTAGCAGGGGGGTCTGGAAACACCATATATTTT. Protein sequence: CASSSLAGGSGNTIYF.

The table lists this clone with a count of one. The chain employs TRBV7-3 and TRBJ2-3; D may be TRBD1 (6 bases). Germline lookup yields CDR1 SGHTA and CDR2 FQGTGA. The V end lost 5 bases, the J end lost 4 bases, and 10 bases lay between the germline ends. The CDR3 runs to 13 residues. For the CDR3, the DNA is TGTGCCAGCAGCGCCACAGGGCCAGATACGCAGTATTTT. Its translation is CASSATGPDTQYF.

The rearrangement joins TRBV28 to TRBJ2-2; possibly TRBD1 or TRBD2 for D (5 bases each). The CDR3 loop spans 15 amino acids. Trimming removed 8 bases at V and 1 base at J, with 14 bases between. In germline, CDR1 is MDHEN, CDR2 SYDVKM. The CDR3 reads CASPGQRLNTGELFF. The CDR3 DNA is TGTGCCAGCCCGGGGCAGCGGTTGAACACCGGGGAGCTGTTTTTT.

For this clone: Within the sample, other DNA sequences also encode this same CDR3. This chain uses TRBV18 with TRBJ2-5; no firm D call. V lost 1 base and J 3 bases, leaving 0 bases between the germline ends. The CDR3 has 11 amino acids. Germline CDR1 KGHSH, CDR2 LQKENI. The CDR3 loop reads CASSPQETQYF. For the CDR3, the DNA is TGTGCCAGCTCACCACAAGAGACCCAGTACTTC.

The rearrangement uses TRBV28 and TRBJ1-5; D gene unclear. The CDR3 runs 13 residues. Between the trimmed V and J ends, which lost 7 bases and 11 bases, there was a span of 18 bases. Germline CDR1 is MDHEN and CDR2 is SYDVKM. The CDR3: CASIPAGFGTQHF. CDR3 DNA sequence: TGTGCCAGCATCCCGGCGGGCTTTGGGACCCAGCATTTT.

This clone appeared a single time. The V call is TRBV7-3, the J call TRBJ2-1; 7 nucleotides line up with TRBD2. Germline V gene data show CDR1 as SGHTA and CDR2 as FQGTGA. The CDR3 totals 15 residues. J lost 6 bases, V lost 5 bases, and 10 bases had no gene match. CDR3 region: CASSPHLREVNEQFF. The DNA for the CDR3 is TGTGCCAGCAGCCCCCACCTCCGGGAGGTCAATGAGCAGTTCTTC.

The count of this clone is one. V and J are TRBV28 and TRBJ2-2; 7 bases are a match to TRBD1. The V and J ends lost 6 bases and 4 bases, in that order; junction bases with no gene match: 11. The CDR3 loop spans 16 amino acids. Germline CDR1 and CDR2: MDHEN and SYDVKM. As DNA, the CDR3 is TGTGCCAGCAGGCAACAGACAGGGTTCGGCACCGGGGAGCTGTTTTTT. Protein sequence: CASRQQTGFGTGELFF. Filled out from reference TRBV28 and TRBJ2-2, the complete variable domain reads DVKVTQSSRYLVKRTGEKVFLECVQDMDHENMFWYRQDPGLGLRLIYFSYDVKMKEKGDIPEGYSVSREKKERFSLILESASTNQTSMYLCASRQQTGFGTGELFFGEGSRLTVL.

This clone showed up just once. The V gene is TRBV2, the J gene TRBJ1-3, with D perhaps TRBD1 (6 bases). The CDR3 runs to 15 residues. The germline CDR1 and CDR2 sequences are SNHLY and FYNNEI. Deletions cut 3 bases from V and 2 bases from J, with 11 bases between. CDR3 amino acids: CASSDAGAAGNTIYF. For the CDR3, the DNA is TGTGCCAGCAGTGACGCAGGGGCCGCTGGAAACACCATATATTTT. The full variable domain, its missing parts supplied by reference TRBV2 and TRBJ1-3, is EPEVTQTPSHQVTQMGQEVILRCVPISNHLYFYWYRQILGQKVEFLVSFYNNEISEKSEIFDDQFSVERPDGSNFTLKIRSTKLEDSAMYFCASSDAGAAGNTIYFGEGSWLTVV.